This T cell receptor beta chain was sequenced for a study of human T cells and chemical hapten exposure. This CDR3 is 13 amino acids long. Looked up from germline, CDR1 is LNHDA and CDR2 is SQIVND (reference sequence). Trimming left V 6 bases short and J 8 bases short, with 16 bases between. This clonotype was picked up a small number of times. Its antigen is unknown. Regarding time point: patch test 2, 6 weeks after DPC sensitization. The treatment: therapeutic diphenylcyclopropenone sensitization with weekly scalp DPC. Total RNA was isolated from whole blood that had not been fractionated. TCRdb recomputed calls from the RACE reads with MiXCR, one row per CDR3 protein. The sample has approximately 69,000 distinct CDR3 sequences, about 9.3% seen once. Findings and limits, study-wide: The number of TCRs above 1 in 1000 frequency did not change after DPC sensitization.

This sequence originates from a woman aged 45 to 65 with alopecia areata. Some clones in this sample may be carry-over from other donors' samples. The rearrangement joins TRBV19 to TRBJ1-2, with D unresolved. Material: whole blood, obtained in connection with sensitization to the hapten diphenylcyclopropenone (DPC). CDR3 sequence: CASSYRAASGYTF. CDR3 DNA: TGTGCCAGTAGCTATAGGGCCGCCTCCGGCTACACCTTC.